These 12 T cell receptor beta chains came from one sample sequenced in a study of blood T cell repertoires in COVID-19 (TCRdb year 2020). Receptors were amplified or captured by the immunoSEQ multiplex PCR assay. This immuneACCESS table, as held by TCRdb, lists in-frame sequences with V and J called but not all clones. Of the missing ones, under half trace to an unresolved V gene in checked studies; the others have no known cause. The sample includes roughly 230,000 clones, with about 79% observed a single time. Of the sample, 3% to 4% is held by the ten largest clones. Sequencing was performed on PBMCs or T cells enriched from blood (not recorded which). The receptors derive from a woman aged 60-70 years who had recovered from COVID-19.

The chain links TRBV27 to TRBJ2-1, with TRBD1 as a possible D gene (5 bases). Germline CDR1 MNHEY, CDR2 SMNVEV (reference sequence). CDR3 length: 15 amino acids. V lost 6 bases and J lost 8, with 20 bases in between. In DNA form, the CDR3 reads TGTGCCAGCAGCCCGTTGGGGCGTAGTAGAGATGAGCAGTTCTTC. This sequence encodes CASSPLGRSRDEQFF.

The chain has TRBV10-2 and TRBJ1-1, with 8 bases identical to TRBD1. Losses at the gene ends were 5 bases for V and 6 bases for J; bases not matched to a gene: 8. Per germline, CDR1 WSHSY and CDR2 SAAADI. CDR3 length: 14 amino acids. The CDR3: CASSRDTGGSEAFF. The CDR3 DNA reads as TGCGCCAGCAGTCGGGATACAGGGGGGTCTGAAGCTTTCTTT.

The chain links TRBV6-5 to TRBJ2-7, with TRBD1 matching 7 bases. Germline V gene lookup returns CDR1 MNHEY and CDR2 SVGAGI. V shed 6 bases, J shed 1 base, and the junction held 6 bases outside the gene matches. CDR3 length: 14 residues. As DNA, the CDR3 is TGTGCCAGCAGCTTCGGGACAGCTTCCTACGAGCAGTACTTC. Protein: CASSFGTASYEQYF.

The chain recombines TRBV29-1 with TRBJ1-5, with TRBD1 as a possible D gene (5 bases). V was pared by 3 bases and J by 6 bases, with 15 bases between. This CDR3 has 14 amino acids. Germline lookup yields CDR1 SQVTM and CDR2 ANQGSEA. CDR3 coding DNA: TGCAGCGTTGAGGGGGGTAACGAAGGTCAGCCCCAGCATTTT. It is translated as CSVEGGNEGQPQHF. Complete variable domain (other parts from reference TRBV29-1 and TRBJ1-5): SAVISQKPSRDICQRGTSLTIQCQVDSQVTMMFWYRQQPGQSLTLIATANQGSEATYESGFVIDKFPISRPNLTFSTLTVSNMSPEDSSIYLCSVEGGNEGQPQHFGDGTRLSIL.

The chain links TRBV5-5 to TRBJ2-2; 8 bases align to TRBD1. V lost 2 bases and J lost 4; bases outside the gene matches: 4. The CDR3 length is 15 residues. Germline V gives CDR1 SGHKS, CDR2 YYEKEE (reference sequence). For the CDR3, the DNA is TGTGCCAGCAGCTTAACGACAGGGGTCACCGGGGAGCTGTTTTTT. Translated: CASSLTTGVTGELFF.

This chain connects TRBV20-1 to TRBJ2-3; D is undetermined. V shed 6 bases and J shed 7 bases, with 11 bases lying between them. The CDR3 is 11 residues long. CDR1 is DFQATT and CDR2 is SNEGSKA in the germline V gene (reference sequence). CDR3 sequence reads: CSAPTEYTQYF. In DNA, the CDR3 is TGCAGTGCGCCAACAGAGTATACGCAGTATTTT.

V and J are TRBV7-8 and TRBJ1-2, with D possibly being TRBD1 (6 bases). The CDR3 is made up of 13 amino acids. CDR1 is SGHVS, CDR2 FQNEAQ, per germline. V lost 5 bases and J 7 bases, leaving 14 bases between the germline ends. CDR3 region: CASSRNRDTGYTF. CDR3 nucleotide sequence: TGTGCCAGCAGCCGGAACCGGGACACTGGCTACACCTTC. The entire variable domain, with the rest obtained from reference TRBV7-8 and TRBJ1-2, is as follows: GAGVSQSPRYKVAKRGQDVALRCDPISGHVSLFWYQQALGQGPEFLTYFQNEAQLDKSGLPSDRFFAERPEGSVSTLKIQRTQQEDSAVYLCASSRNRDTGYTFGSGTRLTVV.

The chain recombines TRBV20-1 with TRBJ1-5; D remains unclear. CDR3 size: 16 residues. The germline V gene encodes CDR1 DFQATT and CDR2 SNEGSKA (reference sequence). V lost 3 bases and J lost 2, with 17 bases in between. This CDR3 is CSASMMTEGGNQPQHF. The CDR3 region has the DNA TGCAGTGCTAGTATGATGACGGAGGGCGGCAATCAGCCCCAGCATTTT.

The CDR3 loop is CSARGETQYF. As DNA, the CDR3 is TGCAGCGCCAGAGGAGAGACCCAGTACTTC. The V and J genes are TRBV29-1 and TRBJ2-5; D remains unclear. The CDR3 has 10 residues. Trimming shortened V by 7 bases and J by 4 bases, and 7 bases separated the two germline ends. The germline V gene has CDR1 SQVTM and CDR2 ANQGSEA.

The V gene is TRBV5-6, the J gene TRBJ2-5; D gene unclear. CDR3 length: 13 residues. V lost 4 bases, J lost 0 bases, and 7 bases lay in between. Looked up from germline, CDR1 is SGHDT and CDR2 is YYEEEE. CDR3 protein: CASSPQYQETQYF. In DNA form, the CDR3 reads TGTGCCAGCAGCCCTCAGTACCAAGAGACCCAGTACTTC.

The genes are TRBV6-7 and TRBJ1-4, with a possible D match to TRBD1 (5 bases). TRBV6-7 is assigned to the ORF class and has an uncertain function. The CDR3 runs to 15 residues. V gave up 2 bases and J gave up 8 bases, with 15 bases separating them. The CDR3 loop reads CASSYVPGNREKLFF. In nucleotides, the CDR3 is TGTGCCAGCAGTTACGTGCCAGGGAATAGAGAAAAACTGTTTTTT.

This sequence joins TRBV6-4 and TRBJ2-3; TRBD2 aligns across 10 bases. V was pared by 5 bases and J by 8 bases, with 7 bases of the junction left unmatched. CDR1 and CDR2 (germline): MRHNA, SNTAGT. The CDR3 sequence is 14 residues long. CDR3 bases: TGTGCCAGCAGTCCGGCGTTAGCGGGAGGTACGCAGTATTTT. Encoded protein: CASSPALAGGTQYF.